Shown below are 6 T cell receptor beta chains from a single sample sequenced in a study of T cell responses to AZD1222 COVID-19 vaccine (dated by TCRdb to about 2021). The sample's time point label, in plain terms: baseline before first vaccination. Library preparation employed the immunoSEQ multiplex PCR assay. TCRdb took over this immuneACCESS table, retaining in-frame rearrangements with V and J assigned. Such tables are incomplete; in checked studies, under half of the missing clones stem from an unresolved V gene, and the remainder is unexplained. In this sample the table shows some 75,000 clones, approximately 91% of which occur a single time. Together, the top ten hold roughly a tenth of the sample. The sequencing used peripheral blood, collected on day 0 of AZD1222 vaccination. The receptors originated from an adult in good health.

The chain has TRBV12-3 or TRBV12-4 and TRBJ2-7; D remains ambiguous. This CDR3 has 13 residues. The V gene lost 3 bases and the J gene lost 4 bases, with 10 bases spanning the gap. In nucleotides, the CDR3 is TGTGCCAGCAGTTTTACCCCTGGGTACGAGCAGTACGTC. This gives the protein CASSFTPGYEQYV.

V usage is TRBV29-1 and J usage is TRBJ1-4; tentatively, D is TRBD1 (5 bases). Trimming cost V 7 bases and J 7 bases, with 16 bases left between them. This CDR3 comprises 13 residues. From germline, CDR1 is SQVTM and CDR2 ANQGSEA. The CDR3 is CSAGGATGEKLFF. The CDR3, as DNA: TGCAGCGCGGGTGGGGCCACGGGTGAAAAACTGTTTTTT.

The rearrangement joins TRBV10-3 to TRBJ1-2; D uncertain. Germline CDR1 reads ENHRY; CDR2 reads SYGVKD. The CDR3 runs 14 residues. V lost 5 bases, J lost 5 bases, and 15 bases lay in between. CDR3 residues: CAISSLDGSYGYTF. As DNA, the CDR3 is TGTGCCATCAGTTCCTTGGACGGTTCTTATGGCTACACCTTC.

About this clone itself: Other nucleotide sequences in the sample specify the same CDR3. V and J are TRBV12-3 or TRBV12-4 and TRBJ1-1; TRBD1 might be the D (5 bases). The V and J ends lost 3 bases and 1 base respectively, with 6 bases between them. This CDR3 is 13 amino acids long. As DNA, the CDR3 is TGTGCCAGCAGTTTTCAGGGGAACACTGAAGCTTTCTTT. This sequence encodes CASSFQGNTEAFF.

The chain recombines TRBV28 with TRBJ1-3, with unresolved D. Germline CDR1 reads MDHEN; CDR2 reads SYDVKM. Trimming stripped 5 bases from V and 0 bases from J, with 5 bases between. This CDR3 region has 13 residues. The CDR3 region is CASSRPSGNTIYF. The CDR3 nucleotides read TGTGCCAGCAGTCGGCCCTCTGGAAACACCATATATTTT.

V is TRBV3-1 (or the pseudogene TRBV3-2) and J is TRBJ2-2, with 10 bases fitting TRBD1. CDR1 and CDR2 (germline): LGHDT, YNNKEL (reference sequence). The CDR3 has 15 amino acids. V lost 9 bases and J lost 4; bases outside the gene matches: 8. Written as DNA, the CDR3 is TGTGCCAGTGACAGGGGGCTTTTTGGCACCGGGGAGCTGTTTTTT. As protein: CASDRGLFGTGELFF.